The rows below give T cell receptor beta chains drawn from one sample of a study of naive and memory T cell subsets. TCRdb reanalysed the 5' RACE reads using MiXCR and keeps one entry per CDR3 protein. The sample lists roughly 30,000 distinct CDR3 sequences, around 17% occurring once. Receptor source: a female donor in good health. CDR3s include the opening cysteine and the closing phenylalanine or tryptophan. A D gene is named only where the DNA matches it firmly. Clone size is not always given. Where it is, it says once, few, many or a class for expanded clones.

v_gene	j_gene	d_gene	abundance	CDR3nt	CDR3aa
TRBV7-9	TRBJ1-2	-	few	TGTGCCAGCATCCAGACCCAAACTCGGGGACCCCCGGGCTACACCTTC	CASIQTQTRGPPGYTF
TRBV7-2	TRBJ1-4	-	few	TGTGCCAGCAGCCTTCAGGCTCCGTCGACTAATGAAAAACTGTTTTTT	CASSLQAPSTNEKLFF
TRBV20-1	TRBJ2-3	TRBD2	many	TGCAGTGCTCGGACGACTAGCGGGGGGTCAAGTGGAGTTGATACGCAGTATTTT	CSARTTSGGSSGVDTQYF
TRBV20-1	TRBJ1-2	TRBD1	many	TGCAGTGCACCCTGGACAGGGGGTGGCTACACCTTC	CSAPWTGGGYTF
TRBV20-1	TRBJ2-1	TRBD2	-	TGCAGTGCTAGAGGCCCCCTAGCGGTAAGCTCCTACAATGAGCAGTTCTTC	CSARGPLAVSSYNEQFF
TRBV9	TRBJ2-3	-	-	TGTGCCAGCAGCGTGACTAGCACAGATACGCAGTATTTT	CASSVTSTDTQYF
TRBV12-3/TRBV12-4	TRBJ2-3	-	few	TGTGCCAGCAGGCTCAAGATCGGGGGCGGACGCGACACAGATACGCAGTATTTT	CASRLKIGGGRDTDTQYF
TRBV7-2	TRBJ1-6	-	-	TGTGCCAGCAGCTTTCGGGCCCAAGCCAATTCACCCCTCCACTTT	CASSFRAQANSPLHF
TRBV7-9	TRBJ1-1	TRBD1	-	TGTGCCAGCAGCCAGGGACAGGGGTGGACTGAAGCTTTCTTT	CASSQGQGWTEAFF
TRBV12-3/TRBV12-4	TRBJ2-5	-	-	TGTGCCAGCGGCTGGGCCACAGCCCAAGAGACCCAGTACTTC	CASGWATAQETQYF
TRBV6-4	TRBJ2-2	-	-	TGTGCCAGCAGCCGGGACGCCCCCCCGGGTGGCGGGGAGCTGTTTTTT	CASSRDAPPGGGELFF
TRBV7-2	TRBJ2-7	TRBD2	-	TGTGCCAGCAGCTTTAGCGGGGGAAACGAGCAGTACTTC	CASSFSGGNEQYF
TRBV6-1	TRBJ2-5	TRBD2	-	TGTGCCAGCAGTGAAACCCTCCTTAGCGGGCAGTACTTC	CASSETLLSGQYF
TRBV6-5	TRBJ2-3	TRBD1	many	TGTGCCAGCAGGCCCCGAATCGGAGGTAGGGGGCGCACAGATACGCAGTATTTT	CASRPRIGGRGRTDTQYF
TRBV12-3/TRBV12-4	TRBJ1-3	-	-	TGTGCCAGCAGTTCGGTGGACAGCCCTGGAAACACCATATATTTT	CASSSVDSPGNTIYF
TRBV11-3	TRBJ2-3	TRBD2	medium-sized	TGTGCCAGCAGCCTGAGCGGGGTGCAAGGTACGCAGTATTTT	CASSLSGVQGTQYF
TRBV12-3/TRBV12-4	TRBJ2-7	TRBD1	few	TGTGCCAGCAGGCGCGGGACAGGGGGTTCCTACGAGCAGTACTTC	CASRRGTGGSYEQYF
TRBV14	TRBJ2-5	-	many	TGTGCCAGCAGCCAAGATCGGAGGGGAGAGACCCAGTACTTC	CASSQDRRGETQYF
TRBV7-8	TRBJ2-1	-	few	TGTGCCAGCAGCTTAGAGATTATAAGCGGCAGGGGGGTGGTTGAGCAGTTCTTC	CASSLEIISGRGVVEQFF
TRBV29-1	TRBJ2-5	TRBD1	-	TGCAGCGTTAGGACAGGCCAAGAGACCCAGTACTTC	CSVRTGQETQYF
TRBV7-6	TRBJ2-3	TRBD1	many	TGTGCCAGCAGCTCCATGGGACAGGGGGCACCAGATACGCAGTATTTT	CASSSMGQGAPDTQYF
TRBV2	TRBJ2-4	-	-	TGTGCCAGCAGTGAAGCCCCCGTTAAACAGATAGCCAAAAACATTCAGTACTTC	CASSEAPVKQIAKNIQYF